This T cell receptor (beta chain) was documented in a study of blood T cell repertoires in COVID-19. Looking at the study overall: T cells, B-cell-depleted T cells, or PBMCs supplied cDNA or gDNA.

Study processing details: The assay estimated nucleated cells by amplifying reference gene primers. The protocol was immunoSEQ multiplex PCR, while the TCRdb copy is restricted to in-frame clones and leaves out a portion. Clonal size and the V and J genes are those of that table, whereas D and trimming came from the DNA. The table records about 180,000 clones, roughly 85% of them present only once. Germline V gives CDR1 MDHEN, CDR2 SYDVKM. Trimming cost V 4 bases and J 13 bases; bases outside gene matches: 10. The length of the CDR3 is 13 residues. The specimen sequenced was PBMCs or T cells enriched from blood (not recorded which). The sequence was obtained from a man in his forties or fifties who had recovered from COVID-19. This chain uses TRBV28 with TRBJ2-1; 7 nucleotides agree with TRBD1. The CDR3 sequence: CASSSTGARAQFF. The CDR3 coding sequence is TGTGCCAGCAGTTCCACAGGGGCGAGAGCACAGTTCTTC.